This T cell receptor beta chain was sequenced for a study of yellow fever vaccine responses in identical twins. TCRdb reprocessed the RT-PCR reads with MiXCR, giving one entry per CDR3 protein. The sample has about 1,700 distinct CDR3 sequences, around 78% seen once. The CDR3 loop spans 17 amino acids. After removal of 5 bases from V and 0 bases from J, the junction contained 9 bases not matched to a gene. The germline V gene encodes CDR1 SEHNR and CDR2 FQNEAQ (reference sequence). This material consisted of T cells from blood (PBMCs), unsorted or a sorted subset (not recorded which), taken before or after yellow fever vaccination (not recorded which). This sequence was found in a young woman who received the yellow fever vaccine. The chain recombines TRBV7-9 with TRBJ2-5, with 10 bases fitting TRBD2. CDR3 loop: CASSPRTSGYHQETQYF. The CDR3 bases are TGTGCCAGCAGCCCCCGGACTAGCGGTTATCACCAAGAGACCCAGTACTTC.